The 26 T cell receptor beta chains reported below all come from one sample, sequenced in a study of cytomegalovirus exposure and HLA in healthy donors. PCR primers comprised 60 Vbeta and 13 Jbeta primers. Only in-frame clones appear in the TCRdb table, and some are missing; sequencing was by immunoSEQ multiplex PCR. Of fewer than 250,000 clones detected, roughly four fifths appear once; the ten largest clones hold less than 4%. The sequenced sample consisted of PBMCs. The receptors stem from a woman aged 25 to 39 in good health and CMV-seropositive.

V gene TRBV5-6 combines with J gene TRBJ1-2, with TRBD1 identical over 7 bases. V was pared by 2 bases and J by 1 base, with 5 bases of the junction left unmatched. This CDR3 contains 15 residues. Germline V gives CDR1 SGHDT, CDR2 YYEEEE. The CDR3 protein is CASSFFRGSNYGYTF. For the CDR3, the DNA is TGTGCCAGCAGCTTTTTCAGGGGGAGTAACTATGGCTACACCTTC.

This sequence joins TRBV6-1 and TRBJ1-1; a weak D match, TRBD1 (5 bases). This CDR3 has 13 residues. V was trimmed by 6 bases and J by 4 bases, leaving 12 bases between them. Germline-derived CDR1 and CDR2 are MNHNS and SASEGT. CDR3 in amino acids: CASSRVRSTEAFF. The CDR3, as DNA: TGTGCCAGCAGCAGGGTAAGAAGCACTGAAGCTTTCTTT.

The chain recombines TRBV5-1 with TRBJ2-1, with TRBD2 matching over 11 bases. The CDR3 extends over 16 amino acids. Germline loops: CDR1 SGHRS, CDR2 YFSETQ. J lost 0 bases, V lost 1 base, and 0 bases had no gene match. CDR3 DNA sequence: TGCGCCAGCAGCTTGACTAGCGGGAGCTCCTACAATGAGCAGTTCTTC. Its protein is CASSLTSGSSYNEQFF. Combining the CDR3 with reference TRBV5-1 and TRBJ2-1 gives the whole variable domain KAGVTQTPRYLIKTRGQQVTLSCSPISGHRSVSWYQQTPGQGLQFLFEYFSETQRNKGNFPGRFSGRQFSNSRSEMNVSTLELGDSALYLCASSLTSGSSYNEQFFGPGTRLTVL.

The rearrangement links TRBV4-2 to TRBJ2-7, with D possibly matching TRBD2 (5 bases). Trimming removed 0 bases from V and 5 bases from J, with 14 bases in between. The V gene's germline CDR1 is LGHNA and CDR2 YNFKEQ. The CDR3 contains 15 residues. CDR3 DNA: TGTGCCAGCAGCCAAGATATGACTATGGTCGACGAGCAGTACTTC. The encoded protein is CASSQDMTMVDEQYF.

The V gene is TRBV5-1, the J gene TRBJ2-7; 11 nucleotides match TRBD1. The ends lost 5 bases at V and 1 base at J; junction bases unmatched: 5. CDR1 SGHRS and CDR2 YFSETQ come from the germline V gene. CDR3 size: 15 residues. The CDR3 DNA is TGCGCCAGCAGACCAGGGACAGGGGGTTCCTACGAGCAGTACTTC. Its translation is CASRPGTGGSYEQYF.

The rearrangement uses TRBV6-6 and TRBJ2-7; no definite D call. Trimming cost V 2 bases and J 2 bases, with 10 bases left between them. CDR1 and CDR2 (germline): MNHNY, SVGAGI (reference sequence). CDR3 length: 14 amino acids. As DNA, the CDR3 is TGTGCCAGCAGTTACCAGAACAGTGCCTACGAGCAGTACTTC. Translated, it gives CASSYQNSAYEQYF.

The V gene is TRBV28, the J gene TRBJ1-5; D gene ambiguous. The CDR3 is made up of 14 amino acids. The V gene's germline CDR1 is MDHEN and CDR2 SYDVKM. V was cut by 7 bases and J by 0 bases, with 10 bases left in between. CDR3 bases: TGTGCCAGCACCCTATTTGTTAGCAATCAGCCCCAGCATTTT. Translation: CASTLFVSNQPQHF. The complete variable domain, with remaining parts taken from reference TRBV28 and TRBJ1-5, reads DVKVTQSSRYLVKRTGEKVFLECVQDMDHENMFWYRQDPGLGLRLIYFSYDVKMKEKGDIPEGYSVSREKKERFSLILESASTNQTSMYLCASTLFVSNQPQHFGDGTRLSIL.

The gene calls are TRBV28 and TRBJ1-2, with 8 bases lining up with TRBD1. Germline trimming cut 4 bases from V and 4 bases from J; bases unmatched to any gene: 8. Germline V gene lookup returns CDR1 MDHEN and CDR2 SYDVKM. The CDR3 covers 15 residues. In nucleotides, the CDR3 is TGTGCCAGCAGTTCCATGCCCGGGACAGGCTATGGCTACACCTTC. Encoded protein: CASSSMPGTGYGYTF.

The CDR3 nucleotides are TGTGCCAGCAGCTCTACAGGGGACACCTACAATGAGCAGTTCTTC. This encodes CASSSTGDTYNEQFF. The chain joins TRBV7-9 to TRBJ2-1, with 7 bases identical to TRBD1. The ends lost 4 bases at V and 2 bases at J; junction bases unmatched: 5. CDR3 length: 15 amino acids. The V gene's germline CDR1 is SEHNR and CDR2 FQNEAQ (reference sequence).

This chain joins TRBV27 and TRBJ2-6, with TRBD1 identical over 10 bases. After removal of 4 bases from V and 3 bases from J, the junction contained 3 bases not matched to a gene. Per the germline V gene, CDR1 is MNHEY and CDR2 is SMNVEV (reference sequence). This CDR3 is built from 16 residues. CDR3 nucleotides: TGTGCCAGCAGTTCGACAGGGGGCTATGGGGCCAACGTCCTGACTTTC. Amino acid sequence: CASSSTGGYGANVLTF.

The chain couples TRBV19 to TRBJ2-7; D not resolved. The CDR3 spans 14 residues. Germline V gene sequence: CDR1 LNHDA, CDR2 SQIVND (reference sequence). Trimming removed 4 bases from V and 2 bases from J, with 12 bases in between. The CDR3 here is CASSKEEFPYEQYF. For the CDR3, the DNA is TGTGCCAGTAGTAAAGAGGAGTTTCCCTACGAGCAGTACTTC.

The chain links TRBV27 to TRBJ2-7; 9 bases line up with TRBD2. In germline, CDR1 is MNHEY, CDR2 SMNVEV (reference sequence). V dropped 0 bases and J dropped 6; count of bases not matched to a gene: 6. The CDR3 is 15 amino acids. The CDR3: CASSLSYGGRGEQYF. The DNA of the CDR3 is TGTGCCAGCAGTTTATCTTACGGCGGGAGGGGCGAGCAGTACTTC.

The chain joins TRBV11-2 to TRBJ2-6, with a tentative D call TRBD1 (6 bases). Per the germline V gene, CDR1 is SGHAT and CDR2 is FQNNGV. The V end was cut by 2 bases, the J end by 2 bases, with 13 bases between. This CDR3 is built from 17 residues. In nucleotides, the CDR3 is TGTGCCAGCAGCTTAACGGACAGCCAAACTGGGGCCAACGTCCTGACTTTC. It codes for CASSLTDSQTGANVLTF.

The table lists this clone with a few counts. The chain recombines TRBV20-1 with TRBJ1-1, with TRBD1 matching over 7 bases. Trimming cost V 3 bases and J 7 bases; bases outside gene matches: 2. This CDR3 is 11 amino acids long. Germline CDR1 DFQATT, CDR2 SNEGSKA (reference sequence). In DNA, the CDR3 is TGCAGTGCTAGCGGGACAGATGAAGCTTTCTTT. It translates to CSASGTDEAFF.

This clone was found a few times. This sequence joins TRBV7-6 and TRBJ2-2, with D maybe TRBD1 (5 bases). The V end lost 1 base, the J end lost 4 bases, and 10 bases lay between the germline ends. This CDR3 contains 15 residues. Germline-derived CDR1 and CDR2 are SGHVS and FNYEAQ. This CDR3 reads CASSLEQVATGELFF. The CDR3 bases are TGTGCCAGCAGCTTAGAACAGGTTGCCACCGGGGAGCTGTTTTTT. Full variable domain (outside the CDR3, taken from reference TRBV7-6 and TRBJ2-2): GAGVSQSPRYKVTKRGQDVALRCDPISGHVSLYWYRQALGQGPEFLTYFNYEAQQDKSGLPNDRFSAERPEGSISTLTIQRTEQRDSAMYRCASSLEQVATGELFFGEGSRLTVL.

The chain is built from TRBV19 and TRBJ1-2, with 7 positions matching TRBD1. With V trimmed by 5 bases and J by 3 bases, 12 bases remained unmatched. This CDR3 contains 16 residues. From germline, CDR1 is LNHDA and CDR2 SQIVND (reference sequence). The DNA of the CDR3 is TGTGCCAGTAGTCGCCCGGGACAGCCTACGGACTATGGCTACACCTTC. Protein sequence: CASSRPGQPTDYGYTF.

The chain has TRBV5-1 and TRBJ2-3, with 7 bases identical to TRBD2. The CDR3 has 15 residues. V was pared by 1 base and J by 0 bases, with 2 bases of the junction left unmatched. The germline V gene has CDR1 SGHRS and CDR2 YFSETQ. The CDR3 loop is CASSLWGGSTDTQYF. CDR3 DNA: TGCGCCAGCAGCTTGTGGGGGGGTAGCACAGATACGCAGTATTTT.

The J gene is TRBJ2-1, the V gene TRBV10-2; a possible D gene is TRBD1 (7 bases). Germline assignment: CDR1 WSHSY and CDR2 SAAADI. The CDR3 covers 12 residues. The V end was cut by 6 bases, the J end by 7 bases, with 10 bases between. DNA of the CDR3: TGCGCCAGCAGGGCAGGGGGGAATGAGCAGTTCTTC. This encodes CASRAGGNEQFF.

The rearrangement links TRBV28 to TRBJ2-1, with 13 positions matching TRBD2. This CDR3 has 17 residues. The ends lost 5 bases at V and 10 bases at J; junction bases unmatched: 14. Germline CDR1 reads MDHEN; CDR2 reads SYDVKM. The CDR3 nucleotides read TGTGCCAGCAGTCAACTAGCGGGAGGGCCCTTAGCGGTGGAGCAGTTCTTC. Its protein is CASSQLAGGPLAVEQFF.

The chain uses TRBV9 and TRBJ2-5; the match to TRBD2 covers 8 bases. CDR1 is SGDLS, CDR2 YYNGEE, per germline. There are 17 residues in the CDR3. V lost 2 bases and J lost 5; bases outside the gene matches: 14. The CDR3 nucleotides are TGTGCCAGCAGCGTCAAACCGGGACTAGGGTCGGGGGAGACCCAGTACTTC. It yields the protein CASSVKPGLGSGETQYF.

The chain recombines TRBV19 with TRBJ1-2, with D possibly being TRBD1 (6 bases). This CDR3 region has 21 residues. Germline V gene data show CDR1 as LNHDA and CDR2 as SQIVND (reference sequence). Trimming took 0 bases from V and 4 from J, leaving 30 bases between them. The CDR3 spells CASSIDLRTRDIPRSGYGYTF. The CDR3 DNA reads TGTGCCAGTAGTATAGATCTTCGGACTCGGGACATACCTCGATCGGGCTATGGCTACACCTTC.

The rearrangement links TRBV5-1 to TRBJ2-1; 14 nucleotides agree with TRBD2. The J segment lost 7 bases and the V segment lost 0 bases, leaving 6 bases of the junction unmatched. CDR3 length: 17 amino acids. Germline V lookup: CDR1 SGHRS, CDR2 YFSETQ. This CDR3 is CASSLAPTSGRENEQFF. CDR3 sequence (DNA): TGCGCCAGCAGCTTGGCCCCGACTAGCGGGAGGGAGAATGAGCAGTTCTTC.

The rearrangement links TRBV27 to TRBJ2-6; a possible D gene is TRBD2 (6 bases). CDR1 is MNHEY, CDR2 SMNVEV, per germline (reference sequence). The CDR3 is 15 residues long. With 8 bases removed from V and 1 base from J, the gap between germline ends came to 12 bases. The chain's CDR3 is CASFPAGSGANVLTF. CDR3 coding DNA: TGTGCCAGCTTCCCCGCGGGGTCTGGGGCCAACGTCCTGACTTTC. The variable domain in full, completed from reference TRBV27 and TRBJ2-6, reads EAQVTQNPRYLITVTGKKLTVTCSQNMNHEYMSWYRQDPGLGLRQIYYSMNVEVTDKGDVPEGYKVSRKEKRNFPLILESPSPNQTSLYFCASFPAGSGANVLTFGAGSRLTVL.

The rearrangement links TRBV18 to TRBJ2-2; TRBD1 aligns across 10 bases. The CDR3 contains 16 residues. With 4 bases clipped from V and 4 bases from J, the junction kept 6 bases outside the gene matches. Germline V gene sequence: CDR1 KGHSH, CDR2 LQKENI. CDR3 sequence: CASSRTGQGSTGELFF. The CDR3 DNA sequence: TGTGCCAGCTCACGGACGGGACAGGGGTCCACCGGGGAGCTGTTTTTT.

Note on this clone: A read error may account for a junction end that differs from germline. The genes are TRBV5-1 and TRBJ2-3; TRBD1 aligns across 7 bases. From germline, CDR1 is SGHRS and CDR2 YFSETQ. The CDR3 spans 15 residues. CDR3 bases: TGCGCCAGCAGATTGGGGACAGTTGGAACAGATACGCAGTATTTT. Translation gives CASRLGTVGTDTQYF.

This clone has a handful of counts. The J gene is TRBJ2-3, the V gene TRBV5-1; D is perhaps TRBD1 (6 bases). CDR1 is SGHRS and CDR2 is YFSETQ in the germline V gene. Between the trimmed V and J ends, which lost 4 bases and 0 bases, there was a span of 9 bases. The CDR3 has 14 residues. The CDR3 is CASSGGSSTDTQYF. DNA for the CDR3: TGCGCCAGCAGCGGGGGCTCGAGCACAGATACGCAGTATTTT.